This is a list of T cell receptor beta chains from one sample in a study of T cells after yellow fever vaccination. TCRdb reprocessed the 5' RACE reads with MiXCR, giving one entry per CDR3 protein. The top ten clones hold about a sixth of a sample with under 550,000 distinct CDR3 sequences, 20% to 25% of them seen once. This specimen consisted of PBMCs, obtained approximately 22 days after the first yellow fever vaccination. The receptor set was obtained from a man between 18 and 29 years old who received the YFV17D yellow fever vaccine. The CDR3 runs from the conserved cysteine through the conserved F or W. D genes are given only for firm matches. Rows give clone size only sometimes, using once, few, many, or a class for an expanded clone.

CDR3 DNA,CDR3 protein,V gene,D gene,J gene,clone size
TGCGCCAGCAGCTTGGTCGTAGCGGGGAGAGATACGCAGTATTTT,CASSLVVAGRDTQYF,TRBV5-1,TRBD2,TRBJ2-3,NA
TGTGCCAGCAGCCCCACCTTGGGAGGCAAAGAGACCCAGTACTTC,CASSPTLGGKETQYF,TRBV3-1,NA,TRBJ2-5,NA
TGTGCCATCAGTGGACAGGGGAGGGGAGGCTACACCTTC,CAISGQGRGGYTF,TRBV10-3,TRBD1,TRBJ1-2,few
TGTGCCAGCAGCTTGGGAGACGGTGAAGCTTTCTTT,CASSLGDGEAFF,TRBV5-4,NA,TRBJ1-1,few
TGTGCCTGGAGTGTACAGGGGATGGGAAGAGAGACCCAGTACTTC,CAWSVQGMGRETQYF,TRBV30,TRBD1,TRBJ2-5,once
TGTGCCAGCAGTGAATGGCAGGGAAGGGATTCACCCCTCCACTTT,CASSEWQGRDSPLHF,TRBV25-1,NA,TRBJ1-6,NA
TGCAGTGCTAGAACTAGCGGGATGCCTAGCACAGATACGCAGTATTTT,CSARTSGMPSTDTQYF,TRBV20-1,TRBD2,TRBJ2-3,few
TGTGCCAGCAGCTTATTCTCTGCGGATACGCAGTATTTT,CASSLFSADTQYF,TRBV7-2,NA,TRBJ2-3,few
TGTGCCAGCAGCCCGACTCCTGGGTGGCGAGAGACCCAGTACTTC,CASSPTPGWRETQYF,TRBV5-5,NA,TRBJ2-5,few
TGTGCCAGCAGTTCCCCCATGGGGACTGAAGCTTTCTTT,CASSSPMGTEAFF,TRBV6-5,NA,TRBJ1-1,few
TGCAGTGCTTCGACAGGGGTCGGGAATTCACCCCTCCACTTT,CSASTGVGNSPLHF,TRBV20-1,TRBD1,TRBJ1-6,many
TGTGCCAGCAGCTCCGGACCGAAAGAGCGGGAGACCCAGTACTTC,CASSSGPKERETQYF,TRBV7-2,NA,TRBJ2-5,NA
TGTGCCAGCAGCCAGGCGGGGATAGACACCGGGGAGCTGTTTTTT,CASSQAGIDTGELFF,TRBV5-6,NA,TRBJ2-2,NA
TGTGCCAGCAGCGAAGGGGGGCGGTTTTCGGGCGAGCAGTACTTC,CASSEGGRFSGEQYF,TRBV9,NA,TRBJ2-7,few
TGTGCCAGCAGCCCAAGGTTGGGGGGCACAGATACGCAGTATTTT,CASSPRLGGTDTQYF,TRBV7-9,NA,TRBJ2-3,NA
TGTGCCAGCACCCAGGGTAGTCATTCAGAGACCCAGTACTTC,CASTQGSHSETQYF,TRBV7-2,NA,TRBJ2-5,few
TGCAGCGTTGAAGATCGAGGTGGGAACTACGAGCAGTACTTC,CSVEDRGGNYEQYF,TRBV29-1,NA,TRBJ2-7,few
TGCAGCGTGACGAGCTCCTACAATGAGCAGTTCTTC,CSVTSSYNEQFF,TRBV29-1,NA,TRBJ2-1,NA
TGCAGTGCTGCGGACGGGACCTCCTACGAGCAGTACTTC,CSAADGTSYEQYF,TRBV20-1,NA,TRBJ2-7,few
TGTGCCAGCATGGGGTCGAACACCGGGGAGCTGTTTTTT,CASMGSNTGELFF,TRBV27,NA,TRBJ2-2,few